The T cell receptor (beta chain) described here comes from a study of cytomegalovirus exposure and HLA in healthy donors. With regard to this clone: What it binds is not known.

Study-wide findings and caveats: The classifier was said to identify cytomegalovirus status with high specificity and sensitivity.

Produced via immunoSEQ multiplex PCR; TCRdb's table is partial and in-frame only. The sample carries about 360,000 clones, just over 85% recorded once. V was pared by 2 bases and J by 3 bases, with 9 bases of the junction left unmatched. The CDR3 runs 16 residues. Per the germline V gene, CDR1 is SGHRS and CDR2 is YFSETQ. This clonotype originated in a woman between 18 and 29 years old in good health and CMV-seronegative. This chain links TRBV5-1 with TRBJ2-3, with TRBD1 identical over 7 bases. The source material was PBMCs. This chain's CDR3 is CASSLQGWGTTDTQYF. The CDR3 DNA reads as TGCGCCAGCAGCTTACAGGGGTGGGGCACGACAGATACGCAGTATTTT.